The 16 T cell receptor beta chains reported below all come from one sample, sequenced in a study of T cells after yellow fever vaccination. TCRdb redid the calling of the 5' RACE reads with MiXCR, one entry per CDR3 protein. Of approximately 120,000 distinct CDR3 sequences in the sample, 13% to 15% were seen once. This material consisted of CD8+ T cells sorted from PBMCs, taken 5 days after the yellow fever booster vaccination. The receptors originated from a young man who received the YFV17D yellow fever vaccine.

This chain links TRBV7-9 with TRBJ2-5; D is perhaps TRBD2 (6 bases). In germline, CDR1 is SEHNR, CDR2 FQNEAQ (reference sequence). Between the trimmed V and J ends, which lost 2 bases and 5 bases, there was a span of 9 bases. The CDR3 has 13 amino acids. This chain's CDR3 is CASSLRLAETQYF. CDR3 in DNA: TGTGCCAGCAGCTTACGTCTAGCGGAGACCCAGTACTTC.

V and J are TRBV10-3 and TRBJ2-3, with 9 bases aligning to TRBD2. Trimming removed 6 bases from V and 0 bases from J; junction bases left unmatched: 13. CDR3 length: 18 amino acids. The germline CDR1 and CDR2 sequences are ENHRY and SYGVKD. The CDR3 bases are TGTGCCATCAGCGAGGTTCTAGCGGGGATACCTAGCACAGATACGCAGTATTTT. Its protein product is CAISEVLAGIPSTDTQYF.

The V and J genes are TRBV12-3 or TRBV12-4 and TRBJ1-5; the D gene is possibly TRBD1 (6 bases). This CDR3 comprises 13 residues. V was pared by 7 bases and J by 0 bases, with 7 bases between. For the CDR3, the DNA is TGTGCCAGCACGGACAGTAGCAATCAGCCCCAGCATTTT. Translation gives CASTDSSNQPQHF.

Only a few counts were recorded for this clonotype. The chain joins TRBV7-6 to TRBJ2-1, with 8 nucleotides matching TRBD1. The CDR3 has 12 residues. The germline V gene encodes CDR1 SGHVS and CDR2 FNYEAQ. V lost 8 bases to trimming and J lost 7 bases; unmatched junction nucleotides: 4. CDR3 DNA sequence: TGTGCCAGCGCACAGGGGGAGAATGAGCAGTTCTTC. It is translated as CASAQGENEQFF.

V and J are TRBV30 and TRBJ2-1; D remains unclear. Per germline, CDR1 GTSNPN and CDR2 SVGIG (reference sequence). The CDR3 has 15 amino acids. V lost 3 bases and J lost 0, with 12 bases in between. CDR3 region: CAWSSLRSSYNEQFF. The CDR3 DNA reads as TGTGCCTGGAGCAGCCTTAGGAGCTCCTACAATGAGCAGTTCTTC.

The V call is TRBV2, the J call TRBJ2-6, with no clear D. The CDR3 spans 14 residues. Germline V gives CDR1 SNHLY, CDR2 FYNNEI. The V end was cut by 11 bases, the J end by 0 bases, with 11 bases between. The CDR3: CAYKADSGANVLTF. Here the CDR3 DNA reads TGTGCCTACAAGGCGGACTCTGGGGCCAACGTCCTGACTTTC.

This sequence joins TRBV12-3 or TRBV12-4 and TRBJ1-3; D is uncertain. Deletions cut 3 bases from V and 4 bases from J, with 4 bases between. The CDR3 covers 12 residues. This CDR3 reads CASSFVGNTIYF. CDR3 coding DNA: TGTGCCAGCAGTTTTGTCGGAAACACCATATATTTT.

This clonotype was seen many times. This chain connects TRBV29-1 to TRBJ1-4, with a tentative D call TRBD1 (5 bases). CDR1 and CDR2 from the germline V gene are SQVTM and ANQGSEA. The CDR3 is made up of 15 amino acids. The germline V and J ends were trimmed by 6 bases and 0 bases, with 14 bases remaining between them. The CDR3 here is CSVGERGTTNEKLFF. The CDR3 DNA reads as TGCAGCGTGGGGGAACGAGGGACAACTAATGAAAAACTGTTTTTT.

The V gene is TRBV12-3 or TRBV12-4, the J gene TRBJ1-1; D is unclear. V lost 3 bases and J 8 bases, leaving 7 bases between the germline ends. This CDR3 has 11 amino acids. The CDR3 DNA reads as TGTGCCAGCAGTTTTACCGGGGAAGCTTTCTTT. The encoded protein is CASSFTGEAFF.

This clonotype was counted only a few times. CDR3 loop: CASSPGGVSGETQYF. The CDR3 DNA follows: TGTGCCAGCAGCCCGGGGGGAGTATCGGGAGAGACCCAGTACTTC. V and J are TRBV7-2 and TRBJ2-5; 7 bases fit TRBD2. V shed 5 bases, J shed 4 bases, and the junction held 10 bases outside the gene matches. CDR3 length equals 15 residues. Per germline, CDR1 SGHTA and CDR2 FQGNSA.

This chain uses TRBV4-2 with TRBJ2-7, with 8 bases that match TRBD2. Germline loops: CDR1 LGHNA, CDR2 YNFKEQ. Germline trimming cut 4 bases from V and 5 bases from J; bases unmatched to any gene: 7. This CDR3 has 14 amino acids. CDR3 in amino acids: CASSPTGGLDEQYF. CDR3 DNA: TGTGCCAGCAGCCCCACGGGGGGGCTTGACGAGCAGTACTTC.

V gene TRBV6-2 or TRBV6-3 combines with J gene TRBJ2-1; 9 bases align to TRBD2. Germline V CDR1 and CDR2: MNHEY, SVGEGT. J lost 8 bases, V lost 2 bases, and 7 bases had no gene match. The CDR3 runs 15 residues. CDR3 nucleotides: TGTGCCAGCAGTTACGGCGGGGGGGGCTATGATGAGCAGTTCTTC. Residues: CASSYGGGGYDEQFF.

This clonotype was counted a few times. The chain carries TRBV6-2 or TRBV6-3 and TRBJ2-7; 8 nucleotides match TRBD1. The CDR3 consists of 16 residues. J lost 3 bases, V lost 4 bases, and 11 bases had no gene match. Per germline, CDR1 MNHEY and CDR2 SVGEGT. As DNA, the CDR3 is TGTGCCAGCAGTTCCCTCTCGATGACAGGGGACTACGAGCAGTACGTC. Its translation: CASSSLSMTGDYEQYV.

This clonotype occurred a few times. The chain links TRBV4-1 to TRBJ2-3; 7 bases map to TRBD2. The junction had 8 bases not matched to a gene; V was cut back by 0 bases and J by 2 bases. The germline V gene encodes CDR1 MGHRA and CDR2 YSYEKL. This CDR3 comprises 17 residues. In DNA, the CDR3 is TGCGCCAGCAGCCAAGAAGCCCCAGCGGGGTACACAGATACGCAGTATTTT. It specifies CASSQEAPAGYTDTQYF.

The chain has TRBV4-3 and TRBJ2-5; 7 bases are a match to TRBD2. Germline-derived CDR1 and CDR2 are LGHNA and YSLEER. The CDR3 is 17 residues long. J was trimmed by 5 bases and V by 0 bases; bases with no gene match: 12. The CDR3 loop is CASSQEAAGIVGETQYF. As DNA, the CDR3 is TGCGCCAGCAGCCAAGAAGCAGCGGGGATTGTAGGGGAGACCCAGTACTTC.

This chain links TRBV7-6 with TRBJ2-1; TRBD2 matches at 9 bases. The CDR3 covers 15 residues. CDR1 is SGHVS and CDR2 is FNYEAQ in the germline V gene. The ends lost 1 base at V and 7 bases at J; junction bases unmatched: 5. The CDR3 region is CASSLGGGAVNEQFF. The CDR3 DNA is TGTGCCAGCAGCTTAGGCGGGGGGGCCGTTAATGAGCAGTTCTTC.